This TCR beta chain is from a study of blood T cell repertoires in COVID-19. Turning to the study itself: Italy, Spain and the United States were the sources of the convalescent and acute COVID-19 samples.

The CDR3 length is 16 residues. Germline V gene lookup returns CDR1 SGHAT and CDR2 FQNNGV. V lost 1 base, J lost 5 bases, and 17 bases lay in between. The assay was immunoSEQ multiplex PCR, and TCRdb's table has in-frame clones only and misses some. In the table there are about 240,000 clones, 75% to 85% of which are singletons. Sequencing was done on a sample of peripheral blood. The genes are TRBV11-2 and TRBJ2-5; a possible D gene is TRBD1 (5 bases). This TCR was recovered from a woman in her sixties with active or convalescent COVID-19. CDR3 protein: CASSLGGQSLRETQYF. CDR3 bases: TGTGCCAGCAGCTTAGGGGGCCAGTCATTACGGGAGACCCAGTACTTC.